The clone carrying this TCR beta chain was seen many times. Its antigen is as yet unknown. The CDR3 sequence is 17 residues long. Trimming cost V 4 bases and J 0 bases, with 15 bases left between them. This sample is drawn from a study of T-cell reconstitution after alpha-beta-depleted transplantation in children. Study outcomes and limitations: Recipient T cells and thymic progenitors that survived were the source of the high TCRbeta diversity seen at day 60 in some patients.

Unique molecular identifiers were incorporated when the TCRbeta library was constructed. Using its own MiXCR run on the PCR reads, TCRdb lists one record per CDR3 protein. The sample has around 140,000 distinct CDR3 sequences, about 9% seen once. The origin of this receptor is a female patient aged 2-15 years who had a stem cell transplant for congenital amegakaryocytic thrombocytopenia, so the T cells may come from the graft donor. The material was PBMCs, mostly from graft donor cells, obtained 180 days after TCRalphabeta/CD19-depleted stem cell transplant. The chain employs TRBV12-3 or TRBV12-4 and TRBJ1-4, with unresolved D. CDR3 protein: CASSSGLVEATNEKLFF. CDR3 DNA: TGTGCCAGCAGTTCAGGACTGGTTGAGGCAACTAATGAAAAACTGTTTTTT.